The rows below give T cell receptor beta chains drawn from one sample of a study of Graves' ophthalmopathy and Graves' hyperthyroidism. TCRdb reanalysed the multiplex PCR reads using MiXCR and keeps one entry per CDR3 protein. This sample has some 200,000 distinct CDR3 sequences, with under 30% found just once. The specimen was peripheral blood. The origin of the receptors is a man aged 50 to 60 with Graves' ophthalmopathy. The CDR3 runs from the conserved cysteine through the conserved F or W. Each record gives: clone size, V gene, J gene, D gene, CDR3 protein, CDR3 DNA. D genes are given only for firm matches. The listing skips clone size in some rows; elsewhere it reads once, few, many or a size class.

size: few; V: TRBV12-3/TRBV12-4; J: TRBJ1-5; D: TRBD1; CDR3: CASSQGQYNQPQHF; DNA: TGTGCCAGCAGTCAGGGACAGTACAATCAGCCCCAGCATTTT
size: few; V: TRBV7-3; J: TRBJ2-6; D: TRBD1; CDR3: CASSLNYGQGGTGANVLTF; DNA: TGTGCCAGCAGCTTAAACTATGGACAGGGTGGGACTGGGGCCAACGTCCTGACTTTC
size: many; V: TRBV5-1; J: TRBJ2-7; D: -; CDR3: CASSLYSGHSYEQYF; DNA: TGCGCCAGCAGCTTATATAGCGGACACTCCTACGAGCAGTACTTC
size: many; V: TRBV24-1; J: TRBJ2-7; D: -; CDR3: CATSDPPRDYEQYF; DNA: TGTGCCACCAGTGATCCGCCCCGGGACTACGAGCAGTACTTC
size: many; V: TRBV11-2; J: TRBJ2-1; D: -; CDR3: CASSFAEGGYNEQFF; DNA: TGTGCCAGCAGCTTTGCCGAGGGAGGTTACAATGAGCAGTTCTTC
size: -; V: TRBV20-1; J: TRBJ1-5; D: TRBD1; CDR3: CSAPGQGLNQPQHF; DNA: TGCAGTGCCCCCGGACAGGGGCTCAATCAGCCCCAGCATTTT
size: once; V: TRBV7-2; J: TRBJ2-2; D: TRBD2; CDR3: CASSLAGLANANTGELFF; DNA: TGTGCCAGCAGCTTAGCGGGACTAGCGAACGCGAACACCGGGGAGCTGTTTTTT
size: many; V: TRBV20-1; J: TRBJ1-1; D: TRBD1; CDR3: CSAREGTGNTEAFF; DNA: TGCAGTGCTAGAGAGGGGACAGGGAACACTGAAGCTTTCTTT
size: -; V: TRBV7-2; J: TRBJ2-5; D: TRBD2; CDR3: CVSLRTSGRGETQYF; DNA: TGTGTCAGCCTCCGGACTAGCGGGAGGGGGGAGACCCAGTACTTC
size: many; V: TRBV6-2/TRBV6-3; J: TRBJ2-7; D: TRBD1; CDR3: CASDPGQGAVEQYF; DNA: TGTGCCAGCGACCCCGGACAGGGGGCAGTCGAGCAGTACTTC
size: many; V: TRBV5-4; J: TRBJ2-2; D: TRBD1; CDR3: CASSSPGQGMTGELFF; DNA: TGTGCCAGCAGCTCTCCGGGACAGGGTATGACCGGGGAGCTGTTTTTT
size: many; V: TRBV7-3; J: TRBJ1-5; D: TRBD1; CDR3: CASSASGTGANQPQHF; DNA: TGTGCCAGCAGTGCATCCGGGACAGGGGCCAATCAGCCCCAGCATTTT
size: many; V: TRBV18; J: TRBJ1-1; D: TRBD1; CDR3: CASSLDRGVTEAFF; DNA: TGTGCCAGCTCTCTTGACAGGGGGGTCACTGAAGCTTTCTTT
size: many; V: TRBV11-3; J: TRBJ2-2; D: -; CDR3: CASRKGAGELFF; DNA: TGTGCCAGCAGGAAGGGGGCCGGGGAGCTGTTTTTT
size: many; V: TRBV6-1; J: TRBJ2-5; D: -; CDR3: CASSARWRQETQYF; DNA: TGTGCCAGCAGTGCCCGGTGGCGGCAAGAGACCCAGTACTTC
size: many; V: TRBV20-1; J: TRBJ2-5; D: -; CDR3: CSAEKTDLKTQYF; DNA: TGCAGTGCTGAAAAGACAGACCTGAAGACCCAGTACTTC
size: many; V: TRBV7-6; J: TRBJ2-7; D: -; CDR3: CASRGTYSYEQYF; DNA: TGTGCCAGCCGCGGGACTTACTCCTACGAGCAGTACTTC